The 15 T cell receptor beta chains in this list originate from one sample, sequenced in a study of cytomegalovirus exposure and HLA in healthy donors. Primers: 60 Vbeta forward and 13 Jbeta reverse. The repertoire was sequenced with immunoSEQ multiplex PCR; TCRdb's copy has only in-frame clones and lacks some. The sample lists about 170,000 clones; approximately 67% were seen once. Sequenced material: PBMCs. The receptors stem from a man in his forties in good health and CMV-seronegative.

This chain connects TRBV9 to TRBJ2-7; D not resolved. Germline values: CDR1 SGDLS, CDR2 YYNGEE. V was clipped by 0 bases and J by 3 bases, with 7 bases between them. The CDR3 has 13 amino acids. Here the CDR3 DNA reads TGTGCCAGCAGCGTAGTCCCCGGCTACGAGCAGTACTTC. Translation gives CASSVVPGYEQYF.

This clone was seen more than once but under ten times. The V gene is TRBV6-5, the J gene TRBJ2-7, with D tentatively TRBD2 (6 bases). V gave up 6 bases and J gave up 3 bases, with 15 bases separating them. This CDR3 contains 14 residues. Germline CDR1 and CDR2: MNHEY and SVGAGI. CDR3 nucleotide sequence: TGTGCCAGCAGGGGCGGGACTGAAAGCTACGAGCAGTACTTC. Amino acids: CASRGGTESYEQYF.

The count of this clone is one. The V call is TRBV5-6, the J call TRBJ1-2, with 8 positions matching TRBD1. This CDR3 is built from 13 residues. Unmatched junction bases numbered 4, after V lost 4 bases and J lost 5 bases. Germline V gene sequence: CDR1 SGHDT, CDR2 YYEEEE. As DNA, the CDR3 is TGTGCCAGCAGCCAGGGGGCGAGGTATGGCTACACCTTC. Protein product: CASSQGARYGYTF.

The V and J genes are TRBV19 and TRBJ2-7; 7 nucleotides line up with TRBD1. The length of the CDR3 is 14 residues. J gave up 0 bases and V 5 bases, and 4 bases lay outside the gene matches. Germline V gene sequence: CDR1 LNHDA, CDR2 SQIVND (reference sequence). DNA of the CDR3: TGTGCCAGTAGTCCCGGACAGGACTCCTACGAGCAGTACTTC. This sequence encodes CASSPGQDSYEQYF.

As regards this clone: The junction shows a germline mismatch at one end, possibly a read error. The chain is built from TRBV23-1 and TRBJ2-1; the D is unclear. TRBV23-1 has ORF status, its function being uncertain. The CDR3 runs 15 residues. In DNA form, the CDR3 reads TGCGCCAGCAGTCAATCAAGTCCCATCATGGATGAGCGGTTCTTC. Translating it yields CASSQSSPIMDERFF.

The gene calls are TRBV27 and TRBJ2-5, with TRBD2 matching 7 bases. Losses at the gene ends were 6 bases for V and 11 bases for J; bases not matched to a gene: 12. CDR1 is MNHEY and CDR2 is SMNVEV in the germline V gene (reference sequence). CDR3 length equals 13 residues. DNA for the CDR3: TGTGCCAGCAGCTGGGAGGGCCTCGGGGAGCAGTACTTC. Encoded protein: CASSWEGLGEQYF.

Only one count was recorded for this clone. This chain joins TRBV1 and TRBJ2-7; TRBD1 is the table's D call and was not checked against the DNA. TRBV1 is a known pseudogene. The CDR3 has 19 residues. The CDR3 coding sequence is TGCACCAGCAGCCAGGACCTTCGGGCGACTGACAGCTCCTCCTACGAGCAGTACTTC. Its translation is CTSSQDLRATDSSSYEQYF.

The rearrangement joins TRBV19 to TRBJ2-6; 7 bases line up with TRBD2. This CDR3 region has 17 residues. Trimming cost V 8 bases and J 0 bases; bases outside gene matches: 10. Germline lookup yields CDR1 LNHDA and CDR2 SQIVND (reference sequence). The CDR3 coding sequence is TGTGCCAGTGGGCAGGGCCGGGGGGACTCTGGGGCCAACGTCCTGACTTTC. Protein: CASGQGRGDSGANVLTF.

In nucleotides, the CDR3 is TGTGCCAGCACTCCCCAGGGGGCAGCCTTCTCCACCTTC. Protein product: CASTPQGAAFSTF. The V call is TRBV6-1, the J call TRBJ1-2; 8 positions match TRBD1. After removal of 7 bases from V and 13 bases from J, the junction contained 14 bases not matched to a gene. Germline CDR1 reads MNHNS; CDR2 reads SASEGT. The CDR3 contains 13 residues.

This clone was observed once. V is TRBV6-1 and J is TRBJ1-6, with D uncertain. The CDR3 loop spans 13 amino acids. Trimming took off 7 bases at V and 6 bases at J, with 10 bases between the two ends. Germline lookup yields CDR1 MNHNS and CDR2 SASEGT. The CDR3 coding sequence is TGTGCCAGCAACCCTACCTCTAATTCACCCCTCCACTTT. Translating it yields CASNPTSNSPLHF.

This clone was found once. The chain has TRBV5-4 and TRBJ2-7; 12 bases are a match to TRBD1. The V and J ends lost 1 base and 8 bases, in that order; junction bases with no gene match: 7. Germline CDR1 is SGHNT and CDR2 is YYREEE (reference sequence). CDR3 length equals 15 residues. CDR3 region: CASSLSGTGGDKQYF. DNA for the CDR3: TGTGCCAGCAGCTTGTCCGGGACAGGGGGCGATAAGCAGTACTTC.

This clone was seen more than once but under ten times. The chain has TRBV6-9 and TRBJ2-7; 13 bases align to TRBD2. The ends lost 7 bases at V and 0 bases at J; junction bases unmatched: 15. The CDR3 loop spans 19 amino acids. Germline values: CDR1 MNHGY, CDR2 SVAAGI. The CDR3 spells CASTLGVPGLAGPSYEQYF. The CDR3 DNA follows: TGTGCCAGCACCCTGGGGGTTCCGGGACTAGCGGGACCCTCCTACGAGCAGTACTTC.

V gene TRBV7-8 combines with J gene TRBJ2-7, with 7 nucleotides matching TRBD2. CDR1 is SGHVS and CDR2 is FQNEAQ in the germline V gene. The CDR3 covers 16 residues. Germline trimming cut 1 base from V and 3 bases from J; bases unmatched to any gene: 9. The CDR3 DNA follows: TGTGCCAGCAGCTTAGTGGGGACTACCCTCAACTACGAGCAGTACTTC. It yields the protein CASSLVGTTLNYEQYF. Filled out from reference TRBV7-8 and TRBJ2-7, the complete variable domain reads GAGVSQSPRYKVAKRGQDVALRCDPISGHVSLFWYQQALGQGPEFLTYFQNEAQLDKSGLPSDRFFAERPEGSVSTLKIQRTQQEDSAVYLCASSLVGTTLNYEQYFGPGTRLTVT.

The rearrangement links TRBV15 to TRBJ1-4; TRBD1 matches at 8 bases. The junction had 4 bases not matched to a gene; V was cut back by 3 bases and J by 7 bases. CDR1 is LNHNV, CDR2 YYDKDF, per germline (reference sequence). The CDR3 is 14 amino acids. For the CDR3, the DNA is TGTGCCACCAGCAGCAGGGGGCTGGGTGAAAAACTGTTTTTT. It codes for CATSSRGLGEKLFF.

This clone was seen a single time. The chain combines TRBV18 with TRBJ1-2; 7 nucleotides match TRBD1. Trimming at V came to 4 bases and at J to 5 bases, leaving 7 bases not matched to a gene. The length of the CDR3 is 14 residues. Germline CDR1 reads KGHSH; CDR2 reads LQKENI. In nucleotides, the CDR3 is TGTGCCAGCTCACGAGACAGGGAAAGTTATGGCTACACCTTC. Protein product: CASSRDRESYGYTF.